The rows below give T cell receptor beta chains drawn from one sample of a study of T cells after yellow fever vaccination. TCRdb re-called the 5' RACE reads through MiXCR, storing one row per CDR3 protein. The table includes nearly 350,000 distinct CDR3 sequences, 7% to 9% detected once. This specimen consisted of PBMCs, obtained about 41 days after the first yellow fever vaccination. These receptors came from a man between 18 and 29 years old who received the YFV17D yellow fever vaccine. The CDR3 runs from the conserved cysteine through the conserved F or W. A D gene is named only where the DNA matches it firmly. A row's size may be missing; if present it is once, few, many or a size class.

d_gene	j_gene	abundance	v_gene	len	CDR3aa	CDR3nt
TRBD1	TRBJ2-5	few	TRBV28	15	CASSRPGTAQETQYF	TGTGCCAGCAGCCGTCCCGGGACAGCCCAAGAGACCCAGTACTTC
NA	TRBJ1-1	few	TRBV5-1	15	CASSLAITGNTEAFF	TGCGCCAGCAGCTTGGCCATTACCGGAAACACTGAAGCTTTCTTT
NA	TRBJ2-4	few	TRBV20-1	16	CSAPPLGGGAKNIQYF	TGCAGTGCTCCCCCCCTGGGAGGGGGTGCCAAAAACATTCAGTACTTC
TRBD1	TRBJ1-6	NA	TRBV20-1	13	CSASPGGSSPLHF	TGCAGTGCTAGCCCAGGGGGATCTTCACCCCTCCACTTT
TRBD1	TRBJ2-5	NA	TRBV4-2	17	CASSQDRRGQGQETQYF	TGTGCCAGCAGCCAAGATCGTCGAGGACAGGGCCAAGAGACCCAGTACTTC
NA	TRBJ2-7	NA	TRBV20-1	15	CSARPERGIDYEQYF	TGCAGTGCTAGACCAGAGCGAGGGATAGACTACGAGCAGTACTTC
TRBD2	TRBJ2-5	NA	TRBV7-2	14	CASSFLGGGETQYF	TGTGCCAGCAGCTTCCTGGGCGGGGGGGAGACCCAGTACTTC
NA	TRBJ1-1	few	TRBV29-1	14	CSVGSGVMNTEAFF	TGCAGCGTTGGTTCGGGCGTCATGAACACTGAAGCTTTCTTT
TRBD2	TRBJ2-5	NA	TRBV5-1	16	CASSLERTRVWETQYF	TGCGCCAGCAGCTTGGAACGGACTAGGGTGTGGGAGACCCAGTACTTC
NA	TRBJ1-3	NA	TRBV12-3/TRBV12-4	13	CASKQGAGNTIYF	TGTGCCAGCAAACAGGGCGCTGGAAACACCATATATTTT
NA	TRBJ2-5	NA	TRBV11-2	16	CASSTGATVQQETQYF	TGTGCCAGCAGCACGGGGGCCACGGTACAACAAGAGACCCAGTACTTC
NA	TRBJ2-5	NA	TRBV5-1	13	CASSQRVQETQYF	TGCGCCAGCAGCCAAAGGGTCCAAGAGACCCAGTACTTC
NA	TRBJ2-1	NA	TRBV7-9	14	CASSLFQTNNEQFF	TGTGCCAGCAGCTTATTCCAGACTAACAATGAGCAGTTCTTC
NA	TRBJ1-2	few	TRBV12-3/TRBV12-4	13	CASSLEENYGYTF	TGTGCCAGCAGTTTAGAGGAGAACTATGGCTACACCTTC
TRBD2	TRBJ2-1	few	TRBV7-2	17	CASSLLAGGASYNEQFF	TGTGCCAGCAGCTTATTAGCGGGGGGCGCCTCCTACAATGAGCAGTTCTTC
TRBD1	TRBJ2-6	few	TRBV5-5	17	CASSWTGESLLANVLTF	TGTGCCAGCAGCTGGACAGGGGAGTCCCTCCTGGCCAACGTCCTGACTTTC
NA	TRBJ2-5	few	TRBV18	16	CASSPPSRGEQETQYF	TGTGCCAGCTCACCACCGTCGAGGGGGGAACAAGAGACCCAGTACTTC
TRBD1	TRBJ1-5	few	TRBV30	14	CACGPTGVGQPQHF	TGTGCCTGCGGGCCGACAGGGGTTGGGCAGCCCCAGCATTTT
NA	TRBJ2-3	few	TRBV6-5	16	CASSYSIPGSTDTQYF	TGTGCCAGCAGTTACTCGATTCCAGGGAGCACAGATACGCAGTATTTT
NA	TRBJ1-5	NA	TRBV28	15	CASSLGEWRNQPQHF	TGTGCCAGCAGTTTAGGCGAGTGGCGCAATCAGCCCCAGCATTTT
NA	TRBJ2-1	NA	TRBV10-3	14	CAISGPTPFDEQFF	TGTGCCATCAGTGGCCCTACCCCTTTCGATGAGCAGTTCTTC
TRBD2	TRBJ2-3	NA	TRBV27	16	CASSLLAGGPPDTQYF	TGTGCCAGCAGTTTACTCGCGGGGGGCCCCCCAGATACGCAGTATTTT
NA	TRBJ1-1	many	TRBV18	12	CASSTVNTEAFF	TGTGCCAGCTCAACAGTGAACACTGAAGCTTTCTTT
NA	TRBJ2-6	few	TRBV5-1	11	CASSLDKLLTF	TGCGCCAGCAGCTTGGACAAGCTCCTGACTTTC
NA	TRBJ2-1	NA	TRBV7-3	15	CASSILPSSYNEQFF	TGTGCCAGCAGCATCCTGCCGAGCTCCTACAATGAGCAGTTCTTC
NA	TRBJ1-5	NA	TRBV10-3	14	CAISSFDGNQPQHF	TGTGCCATCAGTTCCTTCGACGGTAATCAGCCCCAGCATTTT
NA	TRBJ2-7	many	TRBV11-2	15	CASSSISGTSYEQYF	TGTGCCAGCAGCTCGATTTCCGGGACCTCCTACGAGCAGTACTTC
NA	TRBJ2-1	many	TRBV7-2	14	CASSLTISYNEQFF	TGTGCCAGCAGCTTGACTATTTCCTACAATGAGCAGTTCTTC
TRBD1	TRBJ2-5	few	TRBV5-1	15	CASSLDRVGQETQYF	TGCGCCAGCAGCTTAGACAGGGTAGGACAAGAGACCCAGTACTTC
TRBD2	TRBJ2-3	NA	TRBV20-1	16	CSASGLAGRITDTQYF	TGCAGTGCGAGTGGACTAGCGGGGAGAATCACAGATACGCAGTATTTT
NA	TRBJ1-5	few	TRBV9	15	CASSVGGWNNQPQHF	TGTGCCAGCAGCGTAGGGGGTTGGAACAATCAGCCCCAGCATTTT
TRBD1	TRBJ2-3	NA	TRBV5-1	16	CASSTRDRGETDTQYF	TGCGCCAGCAGCACCCGGGACAGGGGCGAGACAGATACGCAGTATTTT
TRBD1	TRBJ1-2	NA	TRBV18	16	CASSPRDSGRAVGYTF	TGTGCCAGCTCACCCCGGGACAGTGGACGAGCGGTAGGCTACACCTTC
NA	TRBJ2-2	NA	TRBV5-5	14	CAISSGIACGELFF	TGTGCCATCAGCTCTGGGATTGCGTGCGGGGAGCTGTTTTTT
NA	TRBJ1-2	NA	TRBV5-4	13	CASSSGTWNGYTF	TGTGCCAGCAGCTCCGGGACCTGGAATGGCTACACCTTC
NA	TRBJ1-1	NA	TRBV7-6	15	CASSLDAVMNTEAFF	TGTGCCAGCAGCTTAGACGCAGTCATGAACACTGAAGCTTTCTTT
NA	TRBJ1-5	many	TRBV19	15	CASSITPSPTQPQHF	TGTGCCAGTAGTATAACCCCGAGCCCTACTCAGCCCCAGCATTTT
NA	TRBJ2-7	NA	TRBV6-5	13	CASSYSPGGEQYF	TGTGCCAGCAGTTACTCGCCCGGGGGCGAGCAGTACTTC
TRBD1	TRBJ2-7	few	TRBV10-3	12	CAIGQGESEQYF	TGTGCCATAGGACAGGGGGAGTCCGAGCAGTACTTC
NA	TRBJ2-7	NA	TRBV29-1	11	CSAADVYEQYF	TGCAGCGCTGCCGACGTATACGAGCAGTACTTC
TRBD1	TRBJ2-7	NA	TRBV6-2/TRBV6-3	14	CASSPMTGMHEQYF	TGTGCCAGCAGTCCTATGACAGGGATGCACGAGCAGTACTTC
NA	TRBJ2-7	few	TRBV7-9	14	CASSLGGAEYEQYF	TGTGCCAGCAGCTTAGGAGGGGCGGAGTACGAGCAGTACTTC
NA	TRBJ1-1	many	TRBV7-9	15	CASSESGGWNTEAFF	TGTGCCAGCAGCGAGAGCGGGGGATGGAACACTGAAGCTTTCTTT
NA	TRBJ2-5	few	TRBV6-2/TRBV6-3	14	CAASLSGTEETQYF	TGTGCCGCCAGCCTCTCAGGGACGGAAGAGACCCAGTACTTC
TRBD2	TRBJ2-5	NA	TRBV6-5	15	CASSYAGGLQETQYF	TGTGCCAGCAGTTACGCGGGGGGGCTCCAAGAGACCCAGTACTTC
NA	TRBJ2-3	NA	TRBV5-6	12	CASSPPTGTQYF	TGTGCCAGCAGCCCCCCCACGGGGACGCAGTATTTT
NA	TRBJ1-1	NA	TRBV5-1	15	CASSLGWEATTEAFF	TGCGCCAGCAGCTTGGGATGGGAAGCGACCACTGAAGCTTTCTTT
NA	TRBJ2-2	few	TRBV29-1	13	CSVGPGGSGELFF	TGCAGCGTTGGCCCTGGGGGCAGCGGGGAGCTGTTTTTT
NA	TRBJ2-2	few	TRBV20-1	14	CSASTPRGTGELFF	TGCAGTGCTTCGACCCCGAGAGGCACCGGGGAGCTGTTTTTT
NA	TRBJ1-1	NA	TRBV12-3/TRBV12-4	13	CASGRQLNTEAFF	TGTGCCAGTGGGAGACAGTTGAACACTGAAGCTTTCTTT
TRBD1	TRBJ1-5	few	TRBV12-3/TRBV12-4	15	CASSFSRGGNQPQHF	TGTGCCAGCAGTTTTTCCAGGGGGGGGAATCAGCCCCAGCATTTT